This passage covers 7 T cell receptor beta chains from one sample sequenced in a study of regulatory T cells in long-lasting Graves disease. Building of the TCR beta libraries involved iRepertoire HTBI primers and Arm-PCR of CDR3 regions. TCRdb reprocessed the multiplex PCR reads with MiXCR, giving one entry per CDR3 protein. The sample lists hundreds of thousands of distinct CDR3 sequences; about 13% were seen once. Specified time point: newly diagnosed GD, antithyroid drugs for less than 3 months. The authors made the TCR library using RNA they extracted from PBMCs. Another study also made use of these data, one on T cells in Graves' hyperthyroidism and ophthalmopathy.

Source: peripheral blood mononuclear cells (PBMCs), taken at new diagnosis, from a patient treated with antithyroid drugs. These receptors were obtained from a young man with Graves disease.

The chain links TRBV12-5 to TRBJ2-7; no reliable D call. This CDR3 is built from 16 residues. With 6 bases removed from V and 1 base from J, the gap between germline ends came to 19 bases. Germline V gene data show CDR1 as LGHNT and CDR2 as FRNRAP. The chain's CDR3 is CASGTTSGGFSYEQYF. Here the CDR3 DNA reads TGTGCTAGTGGAACCACATCGGGCGGCTTTTCCTACGAGCAGTACTTC.

V and J are TRBV18 and TRBJ2-3; tentatively, D is TRBD2 (5 bases). V lost 4 bases and J 4 bases, leaving 12 bases between the germline ends. The CDR3 totals 14 residues. The V gene's germline CDR1 is KGHSH and CDR2 LQKENI. In DNA, the CDR3 is TGTGCCAGCTCACAGCTCTCGAGGGCAGATACGCAGTATTTT. Residues: CASSQLSRADTQYF.

For this clonotype: Possible read error: a much larger clone is one base away. The J gene is TRBJ2-7, the V gene TRBV11-2; D gene unclear. The CDR3 contains 15 residues. V lost 5 bases and J 3 bases, leaving 17 bases between the germline ends. Germline V lookup: CDR1 SGHAT, CDR2 FQNNGV. The CDR3 coding sequence is TGTGCCAGCAGCCCAACCCCCGGGTTGTTCTACGAGCAGTACTTC. Translated: CASSPTPGLFYEQYF.

In this sample, this clonotype turned up many times. This chain joins TRBV7-8 and TRBJ2-2; TRBD2 aligns across 14 bases. CDR1 SGHVS and CDR2 FQNEAQ come from the germline V gene. The V and J ends lost 1 base and 6 bases, in that order; junction bases with no gene match: 4. There are 17 residues in the CDR3. CDR3 residues: CASSLVGTSGSPGELFF. CDR3 DNA: TGTGCCAGCAGCTTAGTCGGGACTAGCGGGAGTCCCGGGGAGCTGTTTTTT.

A few counts support this clonotype. J is TRBJ2-2 and V is TRBV4-1; D is uncertain. V was trimmed by 5 bases and J by 9 bases, leaving 16 bases between them. CDR1 and CDR2 (germline): MGHRA, YSYEKL. This CDR3 has 14 amino acids. CDR3 in amino acids: CASSNPLSTRELFF. The CDR3 nucleotides read TGCGCCAGCAGCAACCCACTAAGTACCAGGGAGCTGTTTTTT.

J is TRBJ1-1 and V is TRBV5-1; no definite D call. Trimming left V 1 base short and J 1 base short, with 11 bases between. This CDR3 comprises 15 residues. CDR1 SGHRS and CDR2 YFSETQ come from the germline V gene. The chain's CDR3 is CASSLHFPRNTEAFF. The DNA for the CDR3 is TGCGCCAGCAGCTTGCATTTCCCCAGGAACACTGAAGCTTTCTTT.

This clonotype has at least ten counts. The CDR3 sequence: CASSLTTEKLFF. CDR3 nucleotides: TGTGCCAGCAGCTTAACAACTGAAAAACTGTTTTTT. V is TRBV7-2 and J is TRBJ1-4; no firm D call. Trimming took 2 bases from V and 7 from J, leaving 5 bases between them. CDR3 length: 12 residues. The germline V gene encodes CDR1 SGHTA and CDR2 FQGNSA. Full variable domain (remainder filled in from reference TRBV7-2 and TRBJ1-4): GAGVSQSPSNKVTEKGKDVELRCDPISGHTALYWYRQSLGQGLEFLIYFQGNSAPDKSGLPSDRFSAERTGGSVSTLTIQRTQQEDSAVYLCASSLTTEKLFFGSGTQLSVL.